These 24 T cell receptor beta chains came from one sample sequenced in a study of T-cell memory formation after mild COVID-19. Each CDR3 protein is one row after TCRdb ran MiXCR on the 5' RACE reads. This sample has about 470,000 distinct CDR3 sequences; around a quarter occur once, and the top ten carry about an eighth. The material sequenced was PBMCs or a T cell subset sorted from them (not recorded which). The source of these receptors is an adult woman who had mild COVID-19 (a few samples of this study predate the infection). Cell type and time point are not known.

The chain recombines TRBV7-9 with TRBJ2-3; D gene ambiguous. Trimming took off 0 bases at V and 3 bases at J, with 10 bases between the two ends. The V gene's germline CDR1 is SEHNR and CDR2 FQNEAQ (reference sequence). CDR3 length: 15 residues. CDR3: CASSLAGLGTDTQYF. CDR3 DNA sequence: TGTGCCAGCAGCTTAGCGGGATTGGGGACAGATACGCAGTATTTT.

V is TRBV20-1 and J is TRBJ2-7, with D maybe TRBD1 (5 bases). The CDR3 consists of 11 residues. Trimming took 0 bases from V and 7 from J, leaving 7 bases between them. Germline values: CDR1 DFQATT, CDR2 SNEGSKA (reference sequence). The CDR3 protein is CSAREQGEQYF. CDR3 DNA sequence: TGCAGTGCTAGAGAGCAGGGTGAGCAGTACTTC.

The genes are TRBV6-2 or TRBV6-3 and TRBJ2-7; 12 bases map to TRBD2. With V trimmed by 7 bases and J by 0 bases, 13 bases remained unmatched. Germline lookup yields CDR1 MNHEY and CDR2 SVGEGT. The CDR3 is made up of 18 amino acids. Here the CDR3 DNA reads TGTGCCAGCAAAACAGCGTCTAGCGGGAGGGCACTCTCCTACGAGCAGTACTTC. It yields the protein CASKTASSGRALSYEQYF.

This clonotype was observed a few times. The chain carries TRBV3-1 and TRBJ2-3; D perhaps matches TRBD1 (6 bases). Germline V gene lookup returns CDR1 LGHDT and CDR2 YNNKEL (reference sequence). This CDR3 is built from 15 residues. Trimming cost V 3 bases and J 4 bases, with 14 bases left between them. The CDR3 coding sequence is TGTGCCAGCAGCCAGAGGTCACAGGGTGCAGATACGCAGTATTTT. Translating it yields CASSQRSQGADTQYF.

The chain carries TRBV5-1 and TRBJ2-2, with D hard to call. V lost 4 bases and J 0 bases, leaving 13 bases between the germline ends. CDR3 size: 16 residues. CDR1 SGHRS and CDR2 YFSETQ come from the germline V gene. CDR3 nucleotide sequence: TGCGCCAGCAGCCCCCGGGCGGTTCCGAACACCGGGGAGCTGTTTTTT. Translation: CASSPRAVPNTGELFF.

V gene TRBV12-3 or TRBV12-4 combines with J gene TRBJ1-5; possible D gene TRBD1, 6 bases. The CDR3 contains 16 residues. The V and J ends lost 5 bases and 0 bases respectively, with 14 bases between them. CDR3 bases: TGTGCCAGCAGTCAGGGGACGGACTATAGCAATCAGCCCCAGCATTTT. Its translation: CASSQGTDYSNQPQHF.

In its sample, this clonotype was seen a few times. The V call is TRBV5-5, the J call TRBJ2-5; D not resolved. Per germline, CDR1 SGHKS and CDR2 YYEKEE (reference sequence). V lost 10 bases to trimming and J lost 7 bases, with 23 bases between them. The CDR3 is 14 amino acids. The CDR3 reads CASDPGRSLGTQYF. The DNA of the CDR3 is TGTGCCTCTGACCCGGGCAGGTCATTAGGGACCCAGTACTTC.

The chain is built from TRBV10-3 and TRBJ2-1, with TRBD2 matching 8 bases. With 0 bases clipped from V and 0 bases from J, the junction kept 7 bases outside the gene matches. The germline V gene has CDR1 ENHRY and CDR2 SYGVKD. The CDR3 loop spans 18 amino acids. The CDR3 DNA sequence: TGTGCCATCAGTGAGTCAGCGCGGGGGGCGTCCTCCTACAATGAGCAGTTCTTC. It encodes CAISESARGASSYNEQFF.

This clonotype has more than one count but fewer than ten. The genes are TRBV12-3 or TRBV12-4 and TRBJ2-5; D might be TRBD2 (6 bases). Between the trimmed V and J ends, which lost 4 bases and 5 bases, there was a span of 14 bases. The CDR3 extends over 14 amino acids. The CDR3 sequence is CASSYREAGETQYF. The CDR3 DNA reads as TGTGCCAGCAGTTATAGGGAGGCTGGGGAGACCCAGTACTTC.

The V call is TRBV27, the J call TRBJ1-1; 8 bases fit TRBD1. Looked up from germline, CDR1 is MNHEY and CDR2 is SMNVEV (reference sequence). This CDR3 is 14 amino acids long. V gave up 6 bases and J gave up 1 base; unmatched junction bases: 4. The CDR3 here is CASRRGQANTEAFF. DNA for the CDR3: TGTGCCAGCAGAAGGGGACAGGCGAACACTGAAGCTTTCTTT.

The chain carries TRBV5-1 and TRBJ2-7, with TRBD1 as a possible D gene (5 bases). CDR3 length: 14 amino acids. V was cut by 0 bases and J by 2 bases, with 9 bases left in between. Looked up from germline, CDR1 is SGHRS and CDR2 is YFSETQ. CDR3 coding DNA: TGCGCCAGCAGCTTGGCCCGACAGACCTACGAGCAGTACTTC. Protein: CASSLARQTYEQYF. Filled out from reference TRBV5-1 and TRBJ2-7, the complete variable domain reads KAGVTQTPRYLIKTRGQQVTLSCSPISGHRSVSWYQQTPGQGLQFLFEYFSETQRNKGNFPGRFSGRQFSNSRSEMNVSTLELGDSALYLCASSLARQTYEQYFGPGTRLTVT.

V usage is TRBV12-3 or TRBV12-4 and J usage is TRBJ2-2, with D unclear. Trimming removed 0 bases at V and 5 bases at J, with 10 bases between. CDR3 size: 15 residues. CDR3 sequence: CASSLAVISTGELFF. In nucleotides, the CDR3 is TGTGCCAGCAGTTTAGCGGTGATATCAACCGGGGAGCTGTTTTTT.

The J gene is TRBJ2-4, the V gene TRBV15, with D possibly being TRBD1 (6 bases). This CDR3 is 13 amino acids long. Per the germline V gene, CDR1 is LNHNV and CDR2 is YYDKDF (reference sequence). V was clipped by 8 bases and J by 7 bases, with 15 bases between them. The CDR3 is CATGTTGRNIQYF. CDR3 coding DNA: TGTGCCACCGGTACTACAGGGCGGAACATTCAGTACTTC. Full variable domain (rest looked up from reference TRBV15 and TRBJ2-4): DAMVIQNPRYQVTQFGKPVTLSCSQTLNHNVMYWYQQKSSQAPKLLFHYYDKDFNNEADTPDNFQSRRPNTSFCFLDIRSPGLGDTAMYLCATGTTGRNIQYFGAGTRLSVL.

The chain recombines TRBV5-6 with TRBJ2-5; TRBD2 might be the D (5 bases). Looked up from germline, CDR1 is SGHDT and CDR2 is YYEEEE. The CDR3 spans 15 residues. V was cut by 1 base and J by 4 bases, with 14 bases left in between. The CDR3 protein is CASSLPRAEGETQYF. In nucleotides, the CDR3 is TGTGCCAGCAGCTTGCCTAGGGCTGAGGGAGAGACCCAGTACTTC.

Only a few counts were recorded for this clonotype. The chain is built from TRBV12-3 or TRBV12-4 and TRBJ1-1, with D perhaps matching TRBD1 (5 bases). V was shortened by 6 bases and J by 1 base, with 36 bases between the two germline ends. CDR3 length: 22 amino acids. CDR3 in DNA: TGTGCCAGCAGCCCCTACCGGGCGAGGGGCCTCCTCAATCCATTTACGAACACTGAAGCTTTCTTT. Translated, it gives CASSPYRARGLLNPFTNTEAFF.

The chain employs TRBV20-1 and TRBJ2-3; the D is unclear. Germline V lookup: CDR1 DFQATT, CDR2 SNEGSKA (reference sequence). This CDR3 spans 14 amino acids. V was cut by 0 bases and J by 6 bases, with 13 bases left in between. The CDR3 DNA is TGCAGTGCTAGAGAGGGCCACTTCAAGGATACGCAGTATTTT. Translated: CSAREGHFKDTQYF.

The CDR3 reads CSPGLDLQFF. The CDR3 coding sequence is TGCAGTCCAGGCTTGGACTTACAGTTCTTC. V usage is TRBV20-1 and J usage is TRBJ2-1; the D gene is possibly TRBD2 (5 bases). Germline CDR1 reads DFQATT; CDR2 reads SNEGSKA (reference sequence). The CDR3 is 10 residues long. Trimming pared 8 bases from V and 13 bases from J, leaving 15 bases between.

Only a few counts were recorded for this clonotype. V and J are TRBV5-1 and TRBJ1-3; 7 bases map to TRBD1. V was pared by 0 bases and J by 2 bases, with 2 bases of the junction left unmatched. Germline CDR1 and CDR2: SGHRS and YFSETQ. The CDR3 covers 15 residues. CDR3 coding DNA: TGCGCCAGCAGCTTGGACCAGGGGGCTGGAAACACCATATATTTT. Translated, it gives CASSLDQGAGNTIYF. The full variable domain, with the rest looked up from reference TRBV5-1 and TRBJ1-3, is KAGVTQTPRYLIKTRGQQVTLSCSPISGHRSVSWYQQTPGQGLQFLFEYFSETQRNKGNFPGRFSGRQFSNSRSEMNVSTLELGDSALYLCASSLDQGAGNTIYFGEGSWLTVV.

This clonotype came up a few times. V gene TRBV7-2 combines with J gene TRBJ2-3, with D perhaps matching TRBD2 (6 bases). Trimming pared 5 bases from V and 1 base from J, leaving 16 bases between. This CDR3 is 16 amino acids long. The germline CDR1 and CDR2 sequences are SGHTA and FQGNSA. The chain's CDR3 is CASSHNGLSGTDTQYF. The CDR3 region has the DNA TGTGCCAGCAGCCATAACGGACTAAGCGGCACAGATACGCAGTATTTT.

There are many counts of this clonotype. The CDR3 here is CASTLTAARGYGYTF. The CDR3 DNA follows: TGTGCCAGCACTCTGACGGCCGCCCGGGGGTATGGCTACACCTTC. V is TRBV11-2 and J is TRBJ1-2; D is possibly TRBD1 (5 bases). V lost 7 bases to trimming and J lost 5 bases, with 20 bases between them. Germline CDR1 and CDR2: SGHAT and FQNNGV. The CDR3 is 15 amino acids.

This clonotype was counted ten times or more. V usage is TRBV18 and J usage is TRBJ1-1, with 7 bases matching TRBD1. V shed 8 bases and J 1 base; nucleotides not matched to a gene: 4. The CDR3 is 13 residues long. Germline CDR1 and CDR2: KGHSH and LQKENI. Here the CDR3 reads CASQQGRNTEAFF. CDR3 nucleotide sequence: TGTGCCAGCCAACAGGGGAGGAACACTGAAGCTTTCTTT.

This clonotype has only a few counts. The V call is TRBV7-9, the J call TRBJ2-3, with 10 positions matching TRBD1. The CDR3 is 14 amino acids. The ends lost 3 bases at V and 5 bases at J; junction bases unmatched: 2. Germline CDR1 SEHNR, CDR2 FQNEAQ (reference sequence). CDR3 sequence reads: CASSFDRGLDTQYF. As DNA, the CDR3 is TGTGCCAGCAGCTTTGACAGGGGGCTAGATACGCAGTATTTT.

The chain couples TRBV12-3 or TRBV12-4 to TRBJ1-4; 8 positions match TRBD1. V was clipped by 3 bases and J by 7 bases; unmatched bases: 7. The CDR3 has 15 amino acids. CDR3 bases: TGTGCCAGCAGTTTTTCGCGGACAGGGATTGAAAAACTGTTTTTT. This sequence encodes CASSFSRTGIEKLFF.

The chain employs TRBV7-2 and TRBJ2-3; the match to TRBD2 covers 10 bases. Germline CDR1 reads SGHTA; CDR2 reads FQGNSA. V shed 5 bases and J 5 bases; nucleotides not matched to a gene: 7. The CDR3 is 15 residues long. The CDR3 DNA sequence: TGTGCCAGCAGCGCCCGGACTAGCGGAATAGATACGCAGTATTTT. It translates to CASSARTSGIDTQYF.